The TCR beta chain described here comes from a study of CD8 T cells in Susac syndrome. Roughly 0.45 to 1 ug RNA was reverse transcribed with random hexamers. Amplification of TCR beta CDR3 spanned 54 Vbeta and 13 Jbeta via immunoSEQ multiplex PCR. TCRdb re-derived calls from the immunoSEQ multiplex PCR reads in MiXCR, one entry per CDR3 protein. The sample lists 65,000 to 90,000 distinct CDR3 sequences, roughly 95% occurring once. Overall study findings and caveats: The study recognized that its TCR sequencing and HLA analysis covered a relatively small number of individuals.

In the case of this clonotype: The antigen is not known.

TCR beta sequencing was performed on blood CD8+ and CD4+ T cells. Negative isolation was applied to CD8+ and CD4+ T cells, and FACS enrichment was applied to TEMRA cells. Germline CDR1 and CDR2: MGHDK and SYGVNS. V was pared by 3 bases and J by 4 bases, with 15 bases of the junction left unmatched. The length of the CDR3 is 20 residues. The source of this sequence is a human donor with multiple sclerosis. What was sequenced was CD8+ T cells from PBMCs. The chain is built from TRBV25-1 and TRBJ2-1, with TRBD2 matching over 13 bases. The CDR3 region is CASSDDPLLAGGPRYNEQFF. The DNA for the CDR3 is TGTGCCAGCAGTGACGACCCCTTACTAGCGGGGGGGCCTAGGTACAATGAGCAGTTCTTC.